The 26 T cell receptor beta chains reported below all come from one sample, sequenced in a study of blood T cells in healthy people across ages. Together with a sample-barcoded 5' primer, a J-beta primer mix was included in a second PCR lasting roughly 6 to 12 cycles. From the 5' RACE reads, TCRdb called clonotypes with MiXCR, one entry per CDR3 protein. The sample holds 700,000 to 900,000 distinct CDR3 sequences, 53% seen once. Sequencing used blood. These receptors were taken from a man older than 75 in good health.

The CDR3 region is CASSSDGAGGIQYF. The CDR3, as DNA: TGTGCCAGCAGCTCCGACGGGGCGGGGGGCATTCAGTACTTC. This chain connects TRBV7-9 to TRBJ2-4; 8 nucleotides align to TRBD2. With V trimmed by 4 bases and J by 9 bases, 8 bases remained unmatched. Looked up from germline, CDR1 is SEHNR and CDR2 is FQNEAQ (reference sequence). The CDR3 has 14 residues.

The J gene is TRBJ2-1, the V gene TRBV24-1; TRBD2 might be the D (5 bases). Trimming removed 3 bases from V and 3 bases from J, with 14 bases in between. Looked up from germline, CDR1 is KGHDR and CDR2 is SFDVKD. The CDR3 has 16 amino acids. CDR3 amino acids: CATSDAGLLFYNEQFF. CDR3 coding DNA: TGTGCCACCAGTGATGCAGGACTGCTTTTCTACAATGAGCAGTTCTTC.

The rearrangement joins TRBV12-3 or TRBV12-4 to TRBJ1-2; D possibly corresponds to TRBD1 (5 bases). With 6 bases removed from V and 9 bases from J, the gap between germline ends came to 20 bases. The CDR3 consists of 14 residues. The CDR3 bases are TGTGCCAGCAGATGGGACCCCGGGACTAATAGCTACACCTTC. The encoded protein is CASRWDPGTNSYTF.

The V gene is TRBV27, the J gene TRBJ2-1, with D possibly TRBD2 on 7 matching bases. V was trimmed by 7 bases and J by 8 bases, leaving 27 bases between them. The CDR3 is 17 residues long. The germline V gene has CDR1 MNHEY and CDR2 SMNVEV (reference sequence). The CDR3 region is CASTLTGSLAVGHEQFF. The CDR3 DNA sequence: TGTGCCAGCACCTTAACAGGGTCGCTAGCGGTCGGCCATGAGCAGTTCTTC.

The chain recombines TRBV6-1 with TRBJ2-5; 9 bases align to TRBD1. V was clipped by 5 bases and J by 6 bases; unmatched bases: 10. Per the germline V gene, CDR1 is MNHNS and CDR2 is SASEGT. The CDR3 has 15 amino acids. CDR3 sequence: CASSPQWGQGKTQYF. The CDR3 DNA reads TGTGCCAGCAGTCCTCAATGGGGACAGGGAAAGACCCAGTACTTC.

This chain connects TRBV7-9 to TRBJ2-1; D is ambiguous. CDR1 SEHNR and CDR2 FQNEAQ come from the germline V gene (reference sequence). CDR3 length equals 13 residues. Trimming removed 8 bases at V and 0 bases at J, with 8 bases between. CDR3 amino acids: CASLESSYNEQFF. The DNA for the CDR3 is TGTGCCAGCCTAGAGAGCTCCTACAATGAGCAGTTCTTC.

This clonotype was observed a handful of times. The germline gene is not matched at one end of the junction; a read error may be the cause. The chain employs TRBV6-2 or TRBV6-3 and TRBJ2-5; D is ambiguous. This CDR3 comprises 14 residues. Germline lookup yields CDR1 MNHEY and CDR2 SVGEGT. The CDR3 nucleotides are TGTGCCAGTAGTTACGTTACAATTCAAGAGACCCAGTACTTC. Translated: CASSYVTIQETQYF.

This clonotype was observed a handful of times. This rearrangement joins TRBV20-1 to TRBJ1-2; tentative D call: TRBD1 (5 bases). The germline CDR1 and CDR2 sequences are DFQATT and SNEGSKA (reference sequence). V shed 1 base and J shed 2 bases, with 11 bases lying between them. This CDR3 comprises 14 residues. Here the CDR3 reads CSARVDSGNYGYTF. DNA for the CDR3: TGCAGTGCTAGAGTTGACAGTGGCAACTATGGCTACACCTTC.

The chain carries TRBV18 and TRBJ1-6; D possibly corresponds to TRBD1 (5 bases). With 6 bases removed from V and 7 bases from J, the gap between germline ends came to 13 bases. The CDR3 runs 14 residues. Germline values: CDR1 KGHSH, CDR2 LQKENI. Written as DNA, the CDR3 is TGTGCCAGCTCCCCGGACATAGGAAATTCACCCCTCCACTTT. Its protein product is CASSPDIGNSPLHF.

The chain carries TRBV12-3 or TRBV12-4 and TRBJ2-1; D not resolved. The CDR3 totals 14 residues. V lost 3 bases and J lost 4, with 10 bases in between. CDR3 nucleotide sequence: TGTGCCAGCAGTTTCCAACTGTATTACAATGAGCAGTTCTTC. Translation: CASSFQLYYNEQFF.

The chain couples TRBV12-2 to TRBJ2-3; the table gives TRBD2 as D, unverified against the DNA. TRBV12-2 is a documented pseudogene. The length of the CDR3 is 14 residues. The CDR3 bases are TGTGCAAGTCGCTTGGACCAGCTGGGGAGATACGCGTATTTT. Its translation: CASRLDQLGRYAYF.

The chain uses TRBV3-1 and TRBJ1-2, with D possibly being TRBD1 (6 bases). The V and J ends lost 0 bases and 8 bases respectively, with 13 bases between them. The CDR3 is made up of 14 amino acids. Germline CDR1 is LGHDT and CDR2 is YNNKEL (reference sequence). CDR3 DNA sequence: TGTGCCAGCAGCCAAGATACAGGGTGGTTCGGCTACACCTTC. This encodes CASSQDTGWFGYTF.

The sample holds a few counts of this clonotype. The rearrangement joins TRBV20-1 to TRBJ2-7; 7 nucleotides align to TRBD1. The CDR3 is 13 amino acids. Trimming removed 3 bases from V and 3 bases from J; junction bases left unmatched: 5. Germline lookup yields CDR1 DFQATT and CDR2 SNEGSKA (reference sequence). The CDR3 loop reads CSASRRDSYEQYF. DNA for the CDR3: TGCAGTGCTAGCCGCCGGGACAGCTACGAGCAGTACTTC.

Only a few counts were recorded for this clonotype. The rearrangement uses TRBV10-3 and TRBJ2-1, with D possibly being TRBD1 or TRBD2 (5 bases each). The CDR3 has 14 residues. The germline V and J ends were trimmed by 5 bases and 7 bases, with 15 bases remaining between them. Germline V gives CDR1 ENHRY, CDR2 SYGVKD. The CDR3 bases are TGTGCCATCAGTACGGGACCAGACGCGAATGAGCAGTTCTTC. Protein product: CAISTGPDANEQFF.

The rearrangement links TRBV9 to TRBJ1-1, with D tentatively TRBD1 (6 bases). This CDR3 is 15 amino acids long. In germline, CDR1 is SGDLS, CDR2 YYNGEE. Trimming stripped 4 bases from V and 3 bases from J, with 16 bases between. The CDR3 region has the DNA TGTGCCAGCAGCTCAAGTCAGGGGAAGGACACTGAAGCTTTCTTT. It yields the protein CASSSSQGKDTEAFF.

The V gene is TRBV24-1, the J gene TRBJ2-1; 10 nucleotides match TRBD2. There are 14 residues in the CDR3. Germline V gene data show CDR1 as KGHDR and CDR2 as SFDVKD. Unmatched junction bases numbered 9, after V lost 5 bases and J lost 12 bases. CDR3 nucleotides: TGTGCCACCAGTGCCTTAGGACTAGCGGTACCGCAGTTCTTC. Translating gives CATSALGLAVPQFF.

The genes are TRBV21-1 and TRBJ1-3. TRBV21-1 is recorded as a pseudogene. This CDR3 has 17 amino acids. CDR3 protein: CASSKSHGGASGNTIYF. DNA of the CDR3: TGTGCCAGCAGCAAATCACACGGCGGTGCCTCTGGAAACACCATATATTTT.

V usage is TRBV12-3 or TRBV12-4 and J usage is TRBJ1-2; TRBD1 agrees at 7 bases. The CDR3 loop spans 13 amino acids. J was trimmed by 6 bases and V by 5 bases; bases with no gene match: 6. CDR3 amino acids: CASSPHGQDGYTF. In nucleotides, the CDR3 is TGTGCCAGCAGTCCCCACGGACAGGATGGCTACACCTTC.

The chain recombines TRBV20-1 with TRBJ2-7, with TRBD1 identical over 7 bases. This CDR3 is 13 amino acids long. V gave up 6 bases and J gave up 0 bases; unmatched junction bases: 5. Germline V CDR1 and CDR2: DFQATT, SNEGSKA (reference sequence). This chain's CDR3 is CSAGQAGSYEQYF. As DNA, the CDR3 is TGCAGTGCCGGACAGGCTGGCTCCTACGAGCAGTACTTC.

The chain joins TRBV29-1 to TRBJ1-2; the match to TRBD1 covers 9 bases. Per germline, CDR1 SQVTM and CDR2 ANQGSEA. With V trimmed by 7 bases and J by 6 bases, 9 bases remained unmatched. The CDR3 runs to 13 residues. CDR3 sequence: CSANRDRDDGYTF. The CDR3 DNA is TGCAGCGCCAACCGGGACAGGGATGATGGCTACACCTTC. The full variable domain, in which reference TRBV29-1 and TRBJ1-2 provide the parts outside the CDR3, is SAVISQKPSRDICQRGTSLTIQCQVDSQVTMMFWYRQQPGQSLTLIATANQGSEATYESGFVIDKFPISRPNLTFSTLTVSNMSPEDSSIYLCSANRDRDDGYTFGSGTRLTVV.

The chain couples TRBV12-3 or TRBV12-4 to TRBJ2-3; TRBD2 is a possible D gene (6 bases). With 4 bases removed from V and 14 bases from J, the gap between germline ends came to 25 bases. The CDR3 length is 15 residues. CDR3 coding DNA: TGTGCCAGCAGTTCCCCCCCCGGGAGCGGCCGATACGCGTATTTT. This encodes CASSSPPGSGRYAYF.

The chain links TRBV7-3 to TRBJ2-7; D possibly uses TRBD1 or TRBD2 (5 bases each). V gave up 0 bases and J gave up 7 bases, with 16 bases separating them. Germline V gene lookup returns CDR1 SGHTA and CDR2 FQGTGA. The CDR3 has 15 residues. The DNA of the CDR3 is TGTGCCAGCAGCTTAACGGGGACCTACTACAATGAGCAGTACTTC. It specifies CASSLTGTYYNEQYF.

The V call is TRBV27, the J call TRBJ2-1; no clear D gene. Trimming removed 0 bases from V and 6 bases from J, with 6 bases in between. CDR3 length: 13 amino acids. Per germline, CDR1 MNHEY and CDR2 SMNVEV (reference sequence). This CDR3 reads CASSLSDGNEQFF. Here the CDR3 DNA reads TGTGCCAGCAGTTTATCTGACGGCAATGAGCAGTTCTTC.

This clonotype was picked up many times. The chain couples TRBV25-1 to TRBJ1-6; TRBD1 matches at 9 bases. The germline gives CDR1 MGHDK, CDR2 SYGVNS. CDR3 length equals 15 residues. Trimming removed 4 bases from V and 7 bases from J; junction bases left unmatched: 5. CDR3 region: CASSANRGQNSPLHF. CDR3 bases: TGTGCCAGCAGTGCGAACAGGGGGCAGAATTCACCCCTCCACTTT. Full variable domain (outside the CDR3, taken from reference TRBV25-1 and TRBJ1-6): EADIYQTPRYLVIGTGKKITLECSQTMGHDKMYWYQQDPGMELHLIHYSYGVNSTEKGDLSSESTVSRIRTEHFPLTLESARPSHTSQYLCASSANRGQNSPLHFGNGTRLTVT.

The gene calls are TRBV2 and TRBJ2-1; no clear D. CDR1 and CDR2 from the germline V gene are SNHLY and FYNNEI. This CDR3 comprises 13 residues. V gave up 7 bases and J gave up 0 bases, with 7 bases separating them. The CDR3 reads CASKSPSYNEQFF. As DNA, the CDR3 is TGTGCCAGCAAATCCCCCTCCTACAATGAGCAGTTCTTC. Variable domain in full (rest from reference TRBV2 and TRBJ2-1): EPEVTQTPSHQVTQMGQEVILRCVPISNHLYFYWYRQILGQKVEFLVSFYNNEISEKSEIFDDQFSVERPDGSNFTLKIRSTKLEDSAMYFCASKSPSYNEQFFGPGTRLTVL.

This sequence joins TRBV9 and TRBJ1-6; D may be TRBD1 (5 bases). Germline V lookup: CDR1 SGDLS, CDR2 YYNGEE. The length of the CDR3 is 14 residues. V dropped 3 bases and J dropped 9 bases, with 13 bases sitting between them. The CDR3, as DNA: TGTGCCAGCAGCGACGGACATTCCCGTTCACCCCTCCACTTT. Amino acid sequence: CASSDGHSRSPLHF.